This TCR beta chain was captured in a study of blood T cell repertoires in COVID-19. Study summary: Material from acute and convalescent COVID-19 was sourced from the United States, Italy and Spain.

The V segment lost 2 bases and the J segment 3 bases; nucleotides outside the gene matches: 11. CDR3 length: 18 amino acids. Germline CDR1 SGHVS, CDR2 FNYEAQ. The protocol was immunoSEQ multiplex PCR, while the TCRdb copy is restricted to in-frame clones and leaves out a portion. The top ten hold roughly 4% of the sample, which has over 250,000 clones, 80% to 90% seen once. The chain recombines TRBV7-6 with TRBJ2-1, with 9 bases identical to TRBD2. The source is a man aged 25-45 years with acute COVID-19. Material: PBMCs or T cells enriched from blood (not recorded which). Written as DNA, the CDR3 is TGTGCCAGCAGCTTAATAAGCGGGGGGCCAACCGTCTACAATGAGCAGTTCTTC. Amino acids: CASSLISGGPTVYNEQFF.